Each of the 25 T cell receptor beta chains below was sequenced from the same sample in a study of T cell repertoires in cytomegalovirus infection (dated by TCRdb to the late 2010s). TCRdb records Illumina HiSeq 1500 as the sequencer. TCRdb passed the public sequencing reads through fastp at Q25 and MiXCR, retaining productive beta sequences. CDR3 protein duplicates are merged, each entry listing the most common genes and DNA. This sample gives roughly 250,000 distinct CDR3 sequences in total; roughly an eighth of them show up just once. The ten biggest clones cover 1.5% to 2% of the sample. The sample taken for sequencing was PBMCs. These receptor sequences come from a human donor in good health (CMV status not recorded). Some clones in this sample may be carry-over from other donors' samples.

This clonotype was observed at least ten times. This rearrangement joins TRBV7-3 to TRBJ1-2; D perhaps matches TRBD1 (5 bases). Germline CDR1 and CDR2: SGHTA and FQGTGA. The CDR3 loop spans 13 amino acids. V lost 5 bases, J lost 3 bases, and 10 bases lay in between. The DNA of the CDR3 is TGTGCCAGCAGCCCCGGGACGGACTATGGCTACACCTTC. Translated: CASSPGTDYGYTF.

This clonotype came up a few times. The V call is TRBV29-1, the J call TRBJ2-7, with D possibly matching TRBD2 (6 bases). The CDR3 contains 13 residues. Germline CDR1 SQVTM, CDR2 ANQGSEA. Trimming removed 1 base from V and 3 bases from J, with 10 bases in between. CDR3 sequence (DNA): TGCAGCGTTGAAGCGGAGGGCGGCTACGAGCAGTACTTC. This translates into CSVEAEGGYEQYF.

V gene TRBV10-3 combines with J gene TRBJ1-1; unclear D gene. Trimming removed 8 bases from V and 0 bases from J, with 10 bases in between. Looked up from germline, CDR1 is ENHRY and CDR2 is SYGVKD. This CDR3 comprises 13 residues. CDR3 in DNA: TGTGCCATCCGGACCGATCTGAACACTGAAGCTTTCTTT. This codes for CAIRTDLNTEAFF.

This clonotype has ten or more counts. J is TRBJ2-3 and V is TRBV7-2, with TRBD1 matching 10 bases. The CDR3 totals 16 residues. V lost 5 bases, J lost 4 bases, and 9 bases stayed unmatched. Germline V gives CDR1 SGHTA, CDR2 FQGNSA. For the CDR3, the DNA is TGTGCCAGCAGCCCGGACAGGGGGGGGGGGGCAGATACGCAGTATTTT. This translates into CASSPDRGGGADTQYF.

The sample holds a few counts of this clonotype. This chain links TRBV29-1 with TRBJ2-5, with D tentatively TRBD2 (6 bases). This CDR3 comprises 12 residues. The V gene's germline CDR1 is SQVTM and CDR2 ANQGSEA. The V gene lost 4 bases and the J gene lost 4 bases, with 10 bases spanning the gap. The CDR3 DNA reads as TGCAGCGTTGTTGACGGGGGAGAGACCCAGTACTTC. This gives the protein CSVVDGGETQYF.

This clonotype was observed many times. The chain uses TRBV28 and TRBJ2-7, with D uncertain. This CDR3 contains 13 residues. CDR1 and CDR2 from the germline V gene are MDHEN and SYDVKM. V lost 7 bases and J lost 0, with 10 bases in between. CDR3 coding DNA: TGTGCCAGCATGGAACCTAACTCCTACGAGCAGTACTTC. This translates into CASMEPNSYEQYF.

This clonotype appeared many times. This sequence joins TRBV12-3 or TRBV12-4 and TRBJ1-1; D might be TRBD1 (6 bases). The CDR3 runs to 16 residues. Trimming left V 7 bases short and J 5 bases short, with 23 bases between. CDR3 sequence (DNA): TGTGCCAGCACTTCGTATGGTGGGGGCGCGGGGACTGAAGCTTTCTTT. This translates into CASTSYGGGAGTEAFF.

This clonotype was observed at least ten times. V is TRBV7-3 and J is TRBJ1-1, with a possible D match to TRBD1 (5 bases). Germline assignment: CDR1 SGHTA and CDR2 FQGTGA. Deletions cut 6 bases from V and 8 bases from J, with 16 bases between. The CDR3 covers 13 residues. As DNA, the CDR3 is TGTGCCAGCAGTTTTGATCTGACAGCGGAAGCTTTCTTT. This sequence encodes CASSFDLTAEAFF. Together with reference TRBV7-3 and TRBJ1-1, the CDR3 gives the full variable domain: GAGVSQTPSNKVTEKGKYVELRCDPISGHTALYWYRQSLGQGPEFLIYFQGTGAADDSGLPNDRFFAVRPEGSVSTLKIQRTERGDSAVYLCASSFDLTAEAFFGQGTRLTVV.

This clonotype was seen many times. The rearrangement uses TRBV7-8 and TRBJ2-5, with 8 bases that match TRBD1. V lost 8 bases to trimming and J lost 6 bases; unmatched junction nucleotides: 8. CDR3 size: 13 residues. Germline loops: CDR1 SGHVS, CDR2 FQNEAQ. The CDR3 coding sequence is TGTGCCAGCCTCCGGGGCAGGGGGCAGACCCAGTACTTC. As protein: CASLRGRGQTQYF.

This clonotype has ten or more counts. J is TRBJ2-5 and V is TRBV7-2, with TRBD1 as a possible D gene (6 bases). The V end was cut by 1 base, the J end by 4 bases, with 10 bases between. The CDR3 contains 14 residues. CDR1 SGHTA and CDR2 FQGNSA come from the germline V gene. Here the CDR3 DNA reads TGTGCCAGCAGCTTAGGCTCAGGGGTAGAGACCCAGTACTTC. As protein: CASSLGSGVETQYF.

This clonotype was seen repeatedly, ten times or more. The chain recombines TRBV28 with TRBJ1-2; 8 bases map to TRBD1. J gave up 6 bases and V 6 bases, and 6 bases lay outside the gene matches. The germline V gene has CDR1 MDHEN and CDR2 SYDVKM. The CDR3 sequence is 13 residues long. Here the CDR3 DNA reads TGTGCCAGCAGCGCGACAGGGGAGGATGGCTACACCTTC. It is translated as CASSATGEDGYTF.

This clonotype was counted a few times. This chain connects TRBV12-3 or TRBV12-4 to TRBJ2-7; D ambiguous. Trimming shortened V by 2 bases and J by 2 bases, and 4 bases separated the two germline ends. CDR3 length: 12 residues. CDR3 DNA: TGTGCCAGCAGTTTAAGCCCCTACGAGCAGTACTTC. Residues: CASSLSPYEQYF.

This clonotype was detected ten times or more. This chain connects TRBV5-5 to TRBJ1-2, with D possibly matching TRBD1 (6 bases). V lost 3 bases to trimming and J lost 5 bases, with 17 bases between them. The CDR3 sequence is 15 residues long. Germline V CDR1 and CDR2: SGHKS, YYEKEE (reference sequence). DNA of the CDR3: TGTGCCAGCAGCTGGGGAGGCAGGGGCCCATATGGCTACACCTTC. As protein: CASSWGGRGPYGYTF.

The chain carries TRBV20-1 and TRBJ2-1; D unresolved. The CDR3 sequence is 11 residues long. V was pared by 6 bases and J by 5 bases, with 8 bases between. Germline V CDR1 and CDR2: DFQATT, SNEGSKA (reference sequence). In DNA, the CDR3 is TGCAGTGCCACTTTGCACAATGAGCAGTTCTTC. It codes for CSATLHNEQFF.

The chain is built from TRBV12-3 or TRBV12-4 and TRBJ1-4, with a tentative D call TRBD1 (5 bases). Trimming cost V 5 bases and J 1 base, with 11 bases left between them. This CDR3 comprises 15 residues. The CDR3: CASSTRDGTNEKLFF. The CDR3 coding sequence is TGTGCCAGCAGTACGCGGGACGGAACTAATGAAAAACTGTTTTTT.

This clonotype was picked up a small number of times. The genes are TRBV29-1 and TRBJ1-4; TRBD1 is a possible D gene (5 bases). With 5 bases removed from V and 7 bases from J, the gap between germline ends came to 14 bases. The germline gives CDR1 SQVTM, CDR2 ANQGSEA. The CDR3 covers 13 residues. CDR3 sequence (DNA): TGCAGCGTTACGGAGGGGCACGGTGAAAAACTGTTTTTT. It codes for CSVTEGHGEKLFF.

This clonotype was seen many times. The V gene is TRBV6-6, the J gene TRBJ1-3, with unresolved D. V was cut by 2 bases and J by 4 bases, with 9 bases left in between. Germline assignment: CDR1 MNHNY and CDR2 SVGAGI (reference sequence). The CDR3 length is 14 residues. The CDR3 DNA sequence: TGTGCCAGCAGTTACCCAGACACCGGAAACACCATATATTTT. Translated, it gives CASSYPDTGNTIYF.

This clonotype was counted ten times or more. This chain uses TRBV7-9 with TRBJ2-1; D may correspond to TRBD1 or TRBD2 (6 bases each). The CDR3 has 15 residues. The ends were cut back, 5 bases at V and 10 bases at J, with 21 bases in the middle. The germline V gene has CDR1 SEHNR and CDR2 FQNEAQ (reference sequence). CDR3 coding DNA: TGTGCCAGCAGCCCTAAGGGGGGACCACGACGCGAGCAGTTCTTC. Translating gives CASSPKGGPRREQFF.

This clonotype was seen ten or more times. The chain has TRBV12-3 or TRBV12-4 and TRBJ1-1; D is perhaps TRBD1 (5 bases). V dropped 1 base and J dropped 1 base, with 7 bases sitting between them. This CDR3 contains 14 residues. The CDR3 is CASSLDGGNTEAFF. The CDR3 bases are TGTGCCAGCAGTTTAGATGGGGGGAACACTGAAGCTTTCTTT.

The V call is TRBV5-4, the J call TRBJ2-2; TRBD2 might be the D (7 bases). The CDR3 is 16 residues long. The germline V and J ends were trimmed by 4 bases and 4 bases, with 17 bases remaining between them. CDR1 and CDR2 from the germline V gene are SGHNT and YYREEE (reference sequence). The CDR3 bases are TGTGCCAGCAGCCCGGGGCGGGGGCCGGTCACCGGGGAGCTGTTTTTT. Its protein product is CASSPGRGPVTGELFF.

This clonotype was recorded at least ten times. V is TRBV7-3 and J is TRBJ1-1; no definite D call. The V end lost 2 bases, the J end lost 2 bases, and 9 bases lay between the germline ends. The CDR3 totals 14 residues. Germline V gives CDR1 SGHTA, CDR2 FQGTGA. Here the CDR3 DNA reads TGTGCCAGCAGCTTAGCGGGCAGTAACACTGAAGCTTTCTTT. Protein product: CASSLAGSNTEAFF. Complete variable domain (other parts from reference TRBV7-3 and TRBJ1-1): GAGVSQTPSNKVTEKGKYVELRCDPISGHTALYWYRQSLGQGPEFLIYFQGTGAADDSGLPNDRFFAVRPEGSVSTLKIQRTERGDSAVYLCASSLAGSNTEAFFGQGTRLTVV.

This clonotype showed up many times. The chain links TRBV6-2 or TRBV6-3 to TRBJ1-1, with D hard to call. Deletions cut 0 bases from V and 1 base from J, with 6 bases between. Germline-derived CDR1 and CDR2 are MNHEY and SVGEGT. CDR3 length: 14 residues. The DNA of the CDR3 is TGTGCCAGCAGTTACTCTCCAGGGAACACTGAAGCTTTCTTT. This codes for CASSYSPGNTEAFF.

This clonotype has at least ten counts. The rearrangement uses TRBV7-2 and TRBJ2-5; the match to TRBD1 covers 8 bases. Germline CDR1 reads SGHTA; CDR2 reads FQGNSA. The ends lost 5 bases at V and 5 bases at J; junction bases unmatched: 10. This CDR3 has 15 amino acids. CDR3 coding DNA: TGTGCCAGCAGCCCAGACAGGGGATTAGGGGAGACCCAGTACTTC. It yields the protein CASSPDRGLGETQYF. The whole variable domain, filled in from reference TRBV7-2 and TRBJ2-5, reads GAGVSQSPSNKVTEKGKDVELRCDPISGHTALYWYRQSLGQGLEFLIYFQGNSAPDKSGLPSDRFSAERTGGSVSTLTIQRTQQEDSAVYLCASSPDRGLGETQYFGPGTRLLVL.

This clonotype was observed a few times. This chain links TRBV5-6 with TRBJ2-5, with 10 bases lining up with TRBD1. With 4 bases clipped from V and 0 bases from J, the junction kept 12 bases outside the gene matches. Germline V gene data show CDR1 as SGHDT and CDR2 as YYEEEE. CDR3 length: 18 amino acids. This CDR3 reads CASSARTGGRLHQETQYF. CDR3 DNA: TGTGCCAGCAGCGCCCGGACAGGGGGTCGGCTCCACCAAGAGACCCAGTACTTC.

This clonotype showed up many times. The chain has TRBV12-3 or TRBV12-4 and TRBJ2-7; D may be TRBD1 (6 bases). V lost 6 bases, J lost 1 base, and 10 bases lay in between. This CDR3 comprises 13 residues. CDR3 sequence (DNA): TGTGCCAGCAGCCTTGGACAGTCCTACGAGCAGTACTTC. This translates into CASSLGQSYEQYF.